This T cell receptor (beta chain) was sequenced for a study of blood T cell repertoires in COVID-19. At the level of the study: Acute-phase and convalescent COVID-19 samples originated in the United States, Italy and Spain.

Study processing details: Using reference gene primer amplification, nucleated cell counts were estimated. Repertoires were generated with immunoSEQ multiplex PCR, while TCRdb's copy carries only in-frame clones and drops some. For V, J and clone size, that table is used; D and trimming come from the DNA. Of about 370,000 clones listed, 90% to 95% are singletons. Germline V gives CDR1 KGHDR, CDR2 SFDVKD. Trimming took off 4 bases at V and 7 bases at J, with 9 bases between the two ends. The CDR3 covers 13 residues. Those who participated ranged in age from roughly 18 to 100 years and resided in 24 US areas. Participants were placed into cohorts based on the clinical history they reported.

The receptor was derived from a woman aged 40 to 50 who had been exposed to COVID-19. The rearrangement joins TRBV24-1 to TRBJ1-4, with D tentatively TRBD1 (5 bases). The sequenced sample was PBMCs or T cells enriched from blood (not recorded which). Written as DNA, the CDR3 is TGTGCCACCAGTGAAACAACAGGTGAAAAACTGTTTTTT. Its protein product is CATSETTGEKLFF.